These 30 T cell receptor beta chains originate from one sample sequenced in a study of cytomegalovirus exposure and HLA in healthy donors. Amplification used 60 Vbeta primers and 13 Jbeta primers. Method: immunoSEQ multiplex PCR; TCRdb's copy keeps in-frame clones and lacks some. The sample records over 100,000 clones, about three fifths being singletons. Specimen: PBMCs. Receptor source: a man aged 35 to 55 in good health and CMV-seropositive.

The rearrangement links TRBV10-2 to TRBJ1-6; 8 bases line up with TRBD1. The CDR3 covers 14 residues. Germline CDR1 reads WSHSY; CDR2 reads SAAADI. Trimming at V came to 6 bases and at J to 11 bases, leaving 9 bases not matched to a gene. This chain's CDR3 is CASSSDRGVAPLHF. The CDR3 DNA reads as TGCGCCAGCAGCTCCGACAGGGGCGTCGCACCCCTCCACTTT.

The count of this clone is one. This rearrangement joins TRBV4-2 to TRBJ2-1, with 12 positions matching TRBD2. The CDR3 has 17 residues. Trimming at V came to 1 base and at J to 8 bases, leaving 9 bases not matched to a gene. Germline CDR1 LGHNA, CDR2 YNFKEQ. The CDR3 reads CASSQVGRTSGIDEQFF. The CDR3 DNA is TGTGCCAGCAGCCAAGTAGGAAGGACTAGCGGGATCGATGAGCAGTTCTTC.

The gene calls are TRBV19 and TRBJ1-5; 8 bases are a match to TRBD1. Per germline, CDR1 LNHDA and CDR2 SQIVND (reference sequence). The trim removed 3 bases at V and 6 bases at J, leaving 7 bases unmatched. There are 15 residues in the CDR3. The CDR3 loop reads CASSIRGQGGQPQHF. DNA for the CDR3: TGTGCCAGTAGTATCAGGGGGCAGGGGGGTCAGCCCCAGCATTTT. Full variable domain (rest looked up from reference TRBV19 and TRBJ1-5): DGGITQSPKYLFRKEGQNVTLSCEQNLNHDAMYWYRQDPGQGLRLIYYSQIVNDFQKGDIAEGYSVSREKKESFPLTVTSAQKNPTAFYLCASSIRGQGGQPQHFGDGTRLSIL.

To note about this clone: The junction departs from the called germline gene at one end, perhaps through a read error. V and J are TRBV18 and TRBJ2-4; 7 bases align to TRBD1. CDR3 length equals 15 residues. Germline-derived CDR1 and CDR2 are KGHSH and LQKENI. Here the CDR3 DNA reads TGTGCCAGCTCATCGACCGGGACAGCCGAAAACATTCAGTACTTC. It specifies CASSSTGTAENIQYF.

The chain combines TRBV10-3 with TRBJ2-7; D is perhaps TRBD2 (6 bases). CDR1 is ENHRY and CDR2 is SYGVKD in the germline V gene. The CDR3 spans 17 residues. V gave up 8 bases and J gave up 0 bases, with 23 bases separating them. The CDR3 region is CAIPGGVAERSSYEQYF. The CDR3 region has the DNA TGTGCCATCCCGGGTGGGGTAGCGGAGCGGAGCTCCTACGAGCAGTACTTC.

This chain joins TRBV19 and TRBJ2-5; 8 bases are a match to TRBD2. J was trimmed by 2 bases and V by 9 bases; bases with no gene match: 5. In germline, CDR1 is LNHDA, CDR2 SQIVND (reference sequence). This CDR3 comprises 13 residues. The CDR3 here is CASRGGPQETQYF. The CDR3 region has the DNA TGTGCCAGCCGGGGGGGCCCGCAAGAGACCCAGTACTTC.

The chain employs TRBV30 and TRBJ2-3; D is possibly TRBD2 (6 bases). V was clipped by 3 bases and J by 5 bases, with 9 bases between them. The CDR3 spans 12 residues. Germline V gene data show CDR1 as GTSNPN and CDR2 as SVGIG (reference sequence). This CDR3 is CAWREGGDTQYF. CDR3 in DNA: TGTGCCTGGAGGGAGGGTGGAGATACGCAGTATTTT.

This clone has just a few counts. The chain is built from TRBV6-5 and TRBJ1-2; TRBD1 is a possible D gene (5 bases). The CDR3 is 15 amino acids. The V and J ends lost 1 base and 8 bases respectively, with 17 bases between them. Germline values: CDR1 MNHEY, CDR2 SVGAGI. The CDR3 nucleotides are TGTGCCAGCAGTTACTTAGTGACAGCCGAGGCGGGCTACACCTTC. Encoded protein: CASSYLVTAEAGYTF.

The genes are TRBV6-6 and TRBJ2-5, with D perhaps TRBD1 (6 bases). The germline V gene has CDR1 MNHNY and CDR2 SVGAGI (reference sequence). The CDR3 has 15 residues. The ends were cut back, 2 bases at V and 1 base at J, with 11 bases in the middle. The CDR3 spells CASSYPGRGQETQYF. CDR3 coding DNA: TGTGCCAGCAGTTACCCCGGCAGGGGCCAAGAGACCCAGTACTTC.

This clone occurred once. The DNA for the CDR3 is TGTGCCAGCAGTTCTCCTTACAGGGGAAACTATGGCTACACCTTC. This encodes CASSSPYRGNYGYTF. This chain links TRBV28 with TRBJ1-2; 7 bases agree with TRBD1. Germline V lookup: CDR1 MDHEN, CDR2 SYDVKM. The CDR3 contains 15 residues. V was pared by 4 bases and J by 2 bases, with 7 bases of the junction left unmatched.

The chain employs TRBV28 and TRBJ1-2, with D perhaps matching TRBD1 (6 bases). V dropped 3 bases and J dropped 3 bases, with 11 bases sitting between them. This CDR3 region has 14 residues. CDR1 is MDHEN, CDR2 SYDVKM, per germline. The CDR3 loop reads CASSLGASYYGYTF. The CDR3 DNA is TGTGCCAGCAGTTTGGGGGCAAGTTACTATGGCTACACCTTC.

The gene calls are TRBV9 and TRBJ2-1, with 10 bases lining up with TRBD2. The V gene's germline CDR1 is SGDLS and CDR2 YYNGEE. The CDR3 is made up of 15 amino acids. V lost 2 bases, J lost 4 bases, and 3 bases stayed unmatched. The CDR3 DNA follows: TGTGCCAGCAGCGTCCTAGCGGGGGAATACAATGAGCAGTTCTTC. Translated: CASSVLAGEYNEQFF.

This chain joins TRBV2 and TRBJ2-3; a possible D gene is TRBD1 (7 bases). In germline, CDR1 is SNHLY, CDR2 FYNNEI. V lost 6 bases to trimming and J lost 6 bases, with 10 bases between them. The CDR3 loop spans 12 amino acids. Written as DNA, the CDR3 is TGTGCCAGCAGCCAGGGGGGTGATACGCAGTATTTT. This translates into CASSQGGDTQYF.

V gene TRBV6-5 combines with J gene TRBJ2-5, with 10 bases lining up with TRBD2. Per the germline V gene, CDR1 is MNHEY and CDR2 is SVGAGI. The CDR3 loop spans 15 amino acids. V lost 5 bases to trimming and J lost 2 bases; unmatched junction nucleotides: 5. CDR3: CASSKLAGQQETQYF. As DNA, the CDR3 is TGTGCCAGCAGTAAACTAGCGGGACAGCAAGAGACCCAGTACTTC.

The genes are TRBV28 and TRBJ2-7; the D gene is possibly TRBD1 (5 bases). CDR1 MDHEN and CDR2 SYDVKM come from the germline V gene. This CDR3 is 12 amino acids long. Trimming left V 5 bases short and J 3 bases short, with 8 bases between. For the CDR3, the DNA is TGTGCCAGCAGTAAGCAGGGCTACGAGCAGTACTTC. Amino acid sequence: CASSKQGYEQYF.

There are a few counts of this clone. The chain couples TRBV18 to TRBJ2-7; D is perhaps TRBD1 (6 bases). The germline CDR1 and CDR2 sequences are KGHSH and LQKENI. Trimming took off 1 base at V and 3 bases at J, with 13 bases between the two ends. The CDR3 covers 15 residues. CDR3 nucleotides: TGTGCCAGCTCACCACTCGCAGGGGCGGACTACGAGCAGTACTTC. It translates to CASSPLAGADYEQYF.

The V and J genes are TRBV6-1 and TRBJ2-7; D is perhaps TRBD2 (6 bases). Germline V gene lookup returns CDR1 MNHNS and CDR2 SASEGT. Trimming took 1 base from V and 2 from J, leaving 9 bases between them. The CDR3 loop spans 14 amino acids. CDR3 loop: CASSEELAAYEQYF. CDR3 sequence (DNA): TGTGCCAGCAGTGAAGAACTAGCCGCCTACGAGCAGTACTTC.

V and J are TRBV29-1 and TRBJ2-7; no clear D. CDR3 length: 12 amino acids. CDR1 is SQVTM and CDR2 is ANQGSEA in the germline V gene. V dropped 6 bases and J dropped 0 bases, with 9 bases sitting between them. CDR3 region: CSVRFSSYEQYF. Here the CDR3 DNA reads TGCAGCGTCCGGTTTAGCTCCTACGAGCAGTACTTC.

The chain couples TRBV7-9 to TRBJ2-3; 13 bases line up with TRBD2. With 2 bases clipped from V and 5 bases from J, the junction kept 7 bases outside the gene matches. The CDR3 length is 17 residues. Germline assignment: CDR1 SEHNR and CDR2 FQNEAQ (reference sequence). CDR3 protein: CASSLLGLAGVGDTQYF. The DNA for the CDR3 is TGTGCCAGCAGCTTACTCGGACTAGCGGGAGTGGGAGATACGCAGTATTTT.

This clone was seen a handful of times. The chain has TRBV6-5 and TRBJ1-5; 8 bases fit TRBD1. CDR1 is MNHEY and CDR2 is SVGAGI in the germline V gene. The CDR3 totals 15 residues. The V and J ends lost 2 bases and 3 bases, in that order; junction bases with no gene match: 3. The CDR3 is CASSYGRGLNQPQHF. The DNA of the CDR3 is TGTGCCAGCAGTTACGGCAGGGGGCTCAATCAGCCCCAGCATTTT.

About this clone: At one boundary the junction diverges from the germline segment, which might be a read error. V gene TRBV20-1 combines with J gene TRBJ1-2, with D unclear. Looked up from germline, CDR1 is DFQATT and CDR2 is SNEGSKA (reference sequence). The CDR3 length is 9 residues. CDR3 DNA: TGCAGTGCTAGTTCGAGGGTCTCCTTC. Protein: CSASSRVSF.

This clone came up a few times. The chain links TRBV6-6 to TRBJ2-7; 7 bases agree with TRBD1. The CDR3 spans 16 residues. The J segment lost 6 bases and the V segment lost 0 bases, leaving 11 bases of the junction unmatched. The germline V gene has CDR1 MNHNY and CDR2 SVGAGI (reference sequence). The CDR3 sequence is CASSYSSGQGVAEQYF. CDR3 bases: TGTGCCAGCAGTTACTCGTCCGGGCAGGGGGTTGCCGAGCAGTACTTC.

This clone was detected only a few times. The rearrangement links TRBV19 to TRBJ1-6; TRBD1 matches 7 bases. Germline values: CDR1 LNHDA, CDR2 SQIVND (reference sequence). After removal of 10 bases from V and 2 bases from J, the junction contained 8 bases not matched to a gene. The CDR3 extends over 15 amino acids. The CDR3 loop reads CATMGDRTYNSPLHF. For the CDR3, the DNA is TGTGCCACCATGGGGGACAGAACCTATAATTCACCCCTCCACTTT. Full variable domain (rest looked up from reference TRBV19 and TRBJ1-6): DGGITQSPKYLFRKEGQNVTLSCEQNLNHDAMYWYRQDPGQGLRLIYYSQIVNDFQKGDIAEGYSVSREKKESFPLTVTSAQKNPTAFYLCATMGDRTYNSPLHFGNGTRLTVT.

J is TRBJ2-7 and V is TRBV5-1; a weak D match, TRBD1 (5 bases). Trimming stripped 0 bases from V and 6 bases from J, with 10 bases between. The germline V gene encodes CDR1 SGHRS and CDR2 YFSETQ. The CDR3 has 13 residues. The CDR3 loop is CASSLGRAGEQYF. The CDR3 DNA reads as TGCGCCAGCAGCTTGGGCAGGGCTGGCGAGCAGTACTTC.

The chain has TRBV5-6 and TRBJ2-7; 13 bases align to TRBD2. Looked up from germline, CDR1 is SGHDT and CDR2 is YYEEEE. The CDR3 is 18 residues long. The J segment lost 4 bases and the V segment lost 3 bases, leaving 13 bases of the junction unmatched. The CDR3: CASSSTGTSGTYTYEQYF. The CDR3 DNA reads TGTGCCAGCAGCTCGACCGGGACTAGCGGGACCTACACTTACGAGCAGTACTTC.

This chain uses TRBV5-5 with TRBJ2-3; 8 bases line up with TRBD2. The CDR3 totals 14 residues. J was trimmed by 5 bases and V by 3 bases; bases with no gene match: 5. CDR1 and CDR2 from the germline V gene are SGHKS and YYEKEE (reference sequence). The CDR3 here is CASSSTSAGDTQYF. CDR3 DNA: TGTGCCAGCAGCTCGACTAGCGCGGGAGATACGCAGTATTTT.

The chain is built from TRBV9 and TRBJ2-1; 10 bases align to TRBD1. Per germline, CDR1 SGDLS and CDR2 YYNGEE. With 3 bases clipped from V and 8 bases from J, the junction kept 8 bases outside the gene matches. This CDR3 is built from 15 residues. DNA for the CDR3: TGTGCCAGCAGCGATGACAGGGGGCCTGTGGATGAGCAGTTCTTC. Translating gives CASSDDRGPVDEQFF.

The V call is TRBV7-8, the J call TRBJ2-7, with 8 bases identical to TRBD1. The CDR3 has 16 amino acids. Per germline, CDR1 SGHVS and CDR2 FQNEAQ. V was pared by 3 bases and J by 3 bases, with 10 bases of the junction left unmatched. CDR3 coding DNA: TGTGCCAGCAGCTTGTTCCGGGACAGGCCTCTCTACGAGCAGTACTTC. Amino acids: CASSLFRDRPLYEQYF.

The chain combines TRBV6-5 with TRBJ2-5; 12 bases are a match to TRBD2. CDR1 MNHEY and CDR2 SVGAGI come from the germline V gene. The ends lost 4 bases at V and 3 bases at J; junction bases unmatched: 6. This CDR3 is 16 amino acids long. The CDR3 DNA is TGTGCCAGCAGTTCCTATCCTAGCGGGGGGGAAGAGACCCAGTACTTC. Amino acids: CASSSYPSGGEETQYF.

This clone was seen a few times. This chain uses TRBV6-6 with TRBJ1-1; unclear D gene. CDR1 and CDR2 (germline): MNHNY, SVGAGI (reference sequence). Trimming shortened V by 0 bases and J by 1 base, and 6 bases separated the two germline ends. The CDR3 has 14 amino acids. The CDR3 protein is CASSYSSENTEAFF. In DNA, the CDR3 is TGTGCCAGCAGTTACTCGAGCGAGAACACTGAAGCTTTCTTT.